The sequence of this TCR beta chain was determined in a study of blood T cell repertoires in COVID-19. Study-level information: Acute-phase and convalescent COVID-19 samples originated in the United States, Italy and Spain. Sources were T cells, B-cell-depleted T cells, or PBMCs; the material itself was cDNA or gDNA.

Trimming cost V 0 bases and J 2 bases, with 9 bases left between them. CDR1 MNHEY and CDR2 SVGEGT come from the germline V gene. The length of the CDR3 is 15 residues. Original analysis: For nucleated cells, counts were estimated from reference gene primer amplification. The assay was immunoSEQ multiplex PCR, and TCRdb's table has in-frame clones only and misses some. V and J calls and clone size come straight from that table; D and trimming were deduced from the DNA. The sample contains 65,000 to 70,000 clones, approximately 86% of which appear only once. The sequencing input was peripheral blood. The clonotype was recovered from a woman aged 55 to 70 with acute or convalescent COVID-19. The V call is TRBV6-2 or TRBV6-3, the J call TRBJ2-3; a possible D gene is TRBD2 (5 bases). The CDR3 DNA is TGTGCCAGCAGTTACTCTATCGGGAACACAGATACGCAGTATTTT. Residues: CASSYSIGNTDTQYF.